This T cell receptor (beta chain) was recorded in a study of T cells in Graves' hyperthyroidism and ophthalmopathy. Study-wide results and caveats: In validation, the model predicted ophthalmopathy. These predictions came a median roughly 7.1 months before onset. Researchers report that a 13 V-J model separated ophthalmopathy from stable hyperthyroidism.

This clonotype appeared many times. Its specificity is unknown. Trimming cost V 2 bases and J 9 bases; bases outside gene matches: 7. The germline V gene encodes CDR1 MNHEY and CDR2 SVGAGI. The CDR3 sequence is 14 residues long. It was uncontrolled infection, other autoimmune disease, pregnancy or lactation that excluded patients. 10 ml of fresh peripheral blood supplied the PBMCs. RNA transcripts gave rise to amplified TCR beta CDR3 regions. A first-round RT-PCR of the TCR CDR3 used the HTBI primer set. TCRdb ran MiXCR on the multiplex PCR reads and lists one entry per CDR3 protein. The repertoire includes 600,000 or so distinct CDR3 sequences, 14% of them detected once, and less than 9% sits in the top ten.

The chain combines TRBV6-5 with TRBJ2-1, with 7 bases fitting TRBD2. Sequences were obtained from blood. The clonotype was recovered from a woman aged 18-35 years with Graves' ophthalmopathy. In DNA, the CDR3 is TGTGCCAGCAGTTACGGGGGGACGGGGGGTGAGCAGTTCTTC. Encoded protein: CASSYGGTGGEQFF.